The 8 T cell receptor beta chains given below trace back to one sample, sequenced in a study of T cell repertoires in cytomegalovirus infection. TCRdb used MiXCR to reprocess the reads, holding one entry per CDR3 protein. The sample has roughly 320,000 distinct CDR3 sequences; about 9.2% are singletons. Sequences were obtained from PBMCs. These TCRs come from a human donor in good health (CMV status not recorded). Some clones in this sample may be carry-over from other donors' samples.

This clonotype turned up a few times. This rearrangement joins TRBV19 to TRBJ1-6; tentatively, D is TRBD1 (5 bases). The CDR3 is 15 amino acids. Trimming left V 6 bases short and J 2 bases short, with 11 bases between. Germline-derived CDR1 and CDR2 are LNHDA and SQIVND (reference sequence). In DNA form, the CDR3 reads TGTGCCAGTAGCGTGACAGCTACCTATAATTCACCCCTCCACTTT. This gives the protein CASSVTATYNSPLHF.

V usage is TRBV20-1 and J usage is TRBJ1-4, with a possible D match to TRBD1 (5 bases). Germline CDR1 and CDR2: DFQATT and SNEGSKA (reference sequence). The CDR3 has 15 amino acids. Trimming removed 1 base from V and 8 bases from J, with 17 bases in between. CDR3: CSARGPRDGDEKLFF. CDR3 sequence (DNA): TGCAGTGCTAGAGGCCCCCGGGACGGCGACGAAAAACTGTTTTTT.

The CDR3 bases are TGTGCCAGCAGTGCAGACAGGGGTTTAAGCTCCTACGAGCAGTACGTC. This sequence encodes CASSADRGLSSYEQYV. The V gene is TRBV2, the J gene TRBJ2-7, with 8 nucleotides matching TRBD1. Unmatched junction bases numbered 8, after V lost 4 bases and J lost 0 bases. The CDR3 length is 16 residues. Germline V CDR1 and CDR2: SNHLY, FYNNEI.

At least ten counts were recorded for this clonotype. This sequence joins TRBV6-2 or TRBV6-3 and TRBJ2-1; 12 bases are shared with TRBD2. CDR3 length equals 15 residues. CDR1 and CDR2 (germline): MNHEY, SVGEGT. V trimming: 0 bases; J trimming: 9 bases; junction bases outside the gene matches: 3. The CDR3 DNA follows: TGTGCCAGCAGTTACTCATCTAGCGGGGGGGGTGAGCAGTTCTTC. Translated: CASSYSSSGGGEQFF.

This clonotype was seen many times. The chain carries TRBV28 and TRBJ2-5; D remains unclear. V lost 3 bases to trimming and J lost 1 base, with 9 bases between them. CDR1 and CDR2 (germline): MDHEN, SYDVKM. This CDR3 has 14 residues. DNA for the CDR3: TGTGCCAGCAGTTTGTGGCGGACCCAAGAGACCCAGTACTTC. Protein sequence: CASSLWRTQETQYF.

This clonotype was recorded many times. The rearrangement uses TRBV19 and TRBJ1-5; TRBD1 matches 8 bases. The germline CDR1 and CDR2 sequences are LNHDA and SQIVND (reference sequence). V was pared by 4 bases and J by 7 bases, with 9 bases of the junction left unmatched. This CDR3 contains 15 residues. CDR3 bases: TGTGCCAGTAGTACCGGGACAGGATCTATACAGCCCCAGCATTTT. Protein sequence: CASSTGTGSIQPQHF.

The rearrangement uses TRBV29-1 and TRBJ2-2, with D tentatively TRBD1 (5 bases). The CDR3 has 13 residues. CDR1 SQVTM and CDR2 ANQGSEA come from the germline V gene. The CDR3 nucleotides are TGCGGCGCCGACCAGGGGAACACCGGGGAGCTGTTTTTT. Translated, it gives CGADQGNTGELFF.

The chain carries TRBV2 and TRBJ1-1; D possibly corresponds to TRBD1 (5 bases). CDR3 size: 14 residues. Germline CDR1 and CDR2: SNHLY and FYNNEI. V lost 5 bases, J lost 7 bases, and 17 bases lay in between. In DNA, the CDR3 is TGTGCCAGCAGTACAAGGGGAGGATCGGGTGAAGCTTTCTTT. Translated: CASSTRGGSGEAFF.